The sequence of this T cell receptor (beta chain) was determined in a study of blood T cell repertoires in COVID-19. In the study overall: From the United States, Italy and Spain came samples of acute and convalescent COVID-19. PBMCs, B-cell-depleted T cells, or T cells provided the cDNA or gDNA that made up the material.

The authors' processing: Estimation of nucleated cell counts was performed using reference gene primer amplification. This table comes from immunoSEQ multiplex PCR, and its TCRdb copy is limited to in-frame clones, with some not included. V, J and clone size are taken as reported in that table, and D and trimming were inferred from the DNA itself. The sample lists some 150,000 clones, 70% to 90% occurring once. Per germline, CDR1 SGHTA and CDR2 FQGNSA. The CDR3 runs 16 residues. V lost 2 bases and J 0 bases, leaving 12 bases between the germline ends. The receptor's source is a woman of 80 years or more with acute or convalescent COVID-19. This chain connects TRBV7-2 to TRBJ2-3; perhaps TRBD2 as D (6 bases). The sample was peripheral blood. Here the CDR3 reads CASSLSGGASTDTQYF. CDR3 coding DNA: TGTGCCAGCAGCTTAAGCGGAGGGGCTAGCACAGATACGCAGTATTTT. The full variable domain, its missing parts supplied by reference TRBV7-2 and TRBJ2-3, is GAGVSQSPSNKVTEKGKDVELRCDPISGHTALYWYRQSLGQGLEFLIYFQGNSAPDKSGLPSDRFSAERTGGSVSTLTIQRTQQEDSAVYLCASSLSGGASTDTQYFGPGTRLTVL.